One and the same sample provided the 26 T cell receptor beta chains below, sequenced in a study of T cell responses to AZD1222 COVID-19 vaccine. TCRdb keeps only in-frame clones here, not all; method: immunoSEQ multiplex PCR. Here the sample spans approximately 190,000 clones, around 92% being singletons. The input for sequencing was peripheral blood, taken on day 0 of AZD1222 vaccination. The receptors come from an adult in good health.

The chain links TRBV6-5 to TRBJ2-3, with D possibly matching TRBD1 (5 bases). Per germline, CDR1 MNHEY and CDR2 SVGAGI. The CDR3 contains 14 residues. V lost 0 bases and J 3 bases, leaving 7 bases between the germline ends. The CDR3 coding sequence is TGTGCCAGCAGTTACTCGAAGGGGACAGATACGCAGTATTTT. This encodes CASSYSKGTDTQYF.

The CDR3 DNA is TGTGCCAGCAGCTTCAGGGACTACACTGAAGCTTTCTTT. Translating it yields CASSFRDYTEAFF. The J gene is TRBJ1-1, the V gene TRBV11-1; D is perhaps TRBD1 (5 bases). The germline V gene encodes CDR1 SGHAT and CDR2 FQDESV (reference sequence). This CDR3 region has 13 residues. V was trimmed by 3 bases and J by 3 bases, leaving 8 bases between them.

This clone showed up just once. The rearrangement joins TRBV6-4 to TRBJ2-3, with 11 bases aligning to TRBD2. Germline V gene sequence: CDR1 MRHNA, CDR2 SNTAGT. The trim removed 4 bases at V and 0 bases at J, leaving 3 bases unmatched. This CDR3 has 16 amino acids. CDR3 sequence reads: CASSVAGGTSTDTQYF. CDR3 bases: TGTGCCAGCAGTGTAGCGGGGGGGACGAGCACAGATACGCAGTATTTT.

This chain connects TRBV3-1 (or the pseudogene TRBV3-2) to TRBJ1-2; no clear D gene. CDR1 LGHDT and CDR2 YNNKEL come from the germline V gene (reference sequence). Trimming stripped 0 bases from V and 8 bases from J, with 13 bases between. The CDR3 loop spans 14 amino acids. CDR3 bases: TGTGCCAGCAGCCAAGATTTTGGAGCCGGGGGCTACACCTTC. Protein sequence: CASSQDFGAGGYTF.

The chain carries TRBV19 and TRBJ1-1; 7 bases line up with TRBD1. Germline CDR1 reads LNHDA; CDR2 reads SQIVND (reference sequence). The CDR3 contains 13 residues. J was trimmed by 6 bases and V by 3 bases; bases with no gene match: 4. Here the CDR3 DNA reads TGTGCCAGTAGTATGAGGGGGCGGCCTGAAGCTTTCTTT. Its translation is CASSMRGRPEAFF.

This sequence joins TRBV6-5 and TRBJ2-7, with D uncertain. Germline-derived CDR1 and CDR2 are MNHEY and SVGAGI. CDR3 length equals 14 residues. V shed 0 bases and J shed 2 bases, with 8 bases lying between them. In nucleotides, the CDR3 is TGTGCCAGCAGTTACTCGGACGGAGCCTACGAGCAGTACTTC. Protein product: CASSYSDGAYEQYF.

The chain has TRBV5-4 and TRBJ1-2, with 7 bases lining up with TRBD1. J lost 5 bases, V lost 1 base, and 5 bases had no gene match. Germline CDR1 SGHNT, CDR2 YYREEE (reference sequence). The CDR3 runs to 14 residues. This CDR3 is CASSLFDREYGYTF. The CDR3 DNA reads TGTGCCAGCAGCTTGTTTGACAGGGAGTATGGCTACACCTTC. Together with reference TRBV5-4 and TRBJ1-2, the CDR3 gives the full variable domain: ETGVTQSPTHLIKTRGQQVTLRCSSQSGHNTVSWYQQALGQGPQFIFQYYREEENGRGNFPPRFSGLQFPNYSSELNVNALELDDSALYLCASSLFDREYGYTFGSGTRLTVV.

The chain employs TRBV6-5 and TRBJ1-1; the match to TRBD1 covers 8 bases. The CDR3 is made up of 14 amino acids. Germline V gene sequence: CDR1 MNHEY, CDR2 SVGAGI. The trim removed 0 bases at V and 7 bases at J, leaving 4 bases unmatched. DNA of the CDR3: TGTGCCAGCAGTTACTCTGGACAGGGAGGTGAAGCTTTCTTT. Amino acid sequence: CASSYSGQGGEAFF.

DNA of the CDR3: TGCGCCAGCAGCTTGGGGACAGGGGGCTTGTCTAATGAAAAACTGTTTTTT. Protein sequence: CASSLGTGGLSNEKLFF. This chain links TRBV5-1 with TRBJ1-4, with 11 positions matching TRBD1. CDR3 size: 17 residues. The germline gives CDR1 SGHRS, CDR2 YFSETQ. The trim removed 0 bases at V and 3 bases at J, leaving 4 bases unmatched.

The genes are TRBV15 and TRBJ2-5; D gene uncertain. CDR3 length equals 15 residues. The germline V gene has CDR1 LNHNV and CDR2 YYDKDF (reference sequence). V lost 0 bases and J 5 bases, leaving 13 bases between the germline ends. The CDR3 reads CATSRDSSDGETQYF. Here the CDR3 DNA reads TGTGCCACCAGCAGAGACTCATCTGACGGGGAGACCCAGTACTTC.

The chain links TRBV5-1 to TRBJ2-7; D is perhaps TRBD1 (6 bases). This CDR3 has 17 residues. V was shortened by 2 bases and J by 3 bases, with 21 bases between the two germline ends. CDR1 is SGHRS and CDR2 is YFSETQ in the germline V gene. CDR3 coding DNA: TGCGCCAGCAGCTTTAGGGACAAGGGTTACGGAAGCTACGAGCAGTACTTC. Its translation is CASSFRDKGYGSYEQYF.

The chain combines TRBV19 with TRBJ1-5; 8 bases are shared with TRBD1. The germline gives CDR1 LNHDA, CDR2 SQIVND (reference sequence). Unmatched junction bases numbered 6, after V lost 4 bases and J lost 4 bases. The CDR3 covers 15 residues. CDR3 sequence: CASSTLGTGNQPQHF. CDR3 DNA sequence: TGTGCCAGTAGTACCTTGGGGACAGGTAATCAGCCCCAGCATTTT. Drawing the rest from reference TRBV19 and TRBJ1-5, the complete variable domain is DGGITQSPKYLFRKEGQNVTLSCEQNLNHDAMYWYRQDPGQGLRLIYYSQIVNDFQKGDIAEGYSVSREKKESFPLTVTSAQKNPTAFYLCASSTLGTGNQPQHFGDGTRLSIL.

The V gene is TRBV2, the J gene TRBJ2-3, with 7 bases matching TRBD2. Germline V gives CDR1 SNHLY, CDR2 FYNNEI. The trim removed 10 bases at V and 2 bases at J, leaving 12 bases unmatched. The CDR3 spans 15 residues. The CDR3 here is CAIEAQRGSTDTQYF. CDR3 in DNA: TGTGCCATCGAGGCCCAGCGGGGTTCCACAGATACGCAGTATTTT. The full variable domain, completed using reference TRBV2 and TRBJ2-3, is EPEVTQTPSHQVTQMGQEVILRCVPISNHLYFYWYRQILGQKVEFLVSFYNNEISEKSEIFDDQFSVERPDGSNFTLKIRSTKLEDSAMYFCAIEAQRGSTDTQYFGPGTRLTVL.

The rearrangement joins TRBV18 to TRBJ1-4, with D uncertain. V lost 2 bases and J lost 6, with 10 bases in between. The V gene's germline CDR1 is KGHSH and CDR2 LQKENI. The CDR3 totals 14 residues. CDR3 nucleotide sequence: TGTGCCAGCTCACCAGGGTATCGGGATGAAAAACTGTTTTTT. Translation gives CASSPGYRDEKLFF.

There are a few counts of this clone. V gene TRBV7-3 combines with J gene TRBJ2-7; D is ambiguous. This CDR3 contains 12 residues. V lost 10 bases and J lost 7, with 17 bases in between. Germline-derived CDR1 and CDR2 are SGHTA and FQGTGA. The CDR3 DNA reads as TGTGCCACTAAAGGGCGTTCTGTAGAGCAGTACTTC. As protein: CATKGRSVEQYF. Supplemented by reference TRBV7-3 and TRBJ2-7, the full variable domain reads GAGVSQTPSNKVTEKGKYVELRCDPISGHTALYWYRQSLGQGPEFLIYFQGTGAADDSGLPNDRFFAVRPEGSVSTLKIQRTERGDSAVYLCATKGRSVEQYFGPGTRLTVT.

V and J are TRBV27 and TRBJ2-2; TRBD1 or TRBD2 may be the D gene (5 bases each). The V gene's germline CDR1 is MNHEY and CDR2 SMNVEV (reference sequence). The V end lost 6 bases, the J end lost 1 base, and 12 bases lay between the germline ends. The CDR3 covers 15 residues. CDR3 nucleotides: TGTGCCAGCAGGCATGGGACGGAGAACACCGGGGAGCTGTTTTTT. This gives the protein CASRHGTENTGELFF.

The V call is TRBV27, the J call TRBJ2-1; no definite D call. Germline V CDR1 and CDR2: MNHEY, SMNVEV (reference sequence). The V end was cut by 4 bases, the J end by 3 bases, with 7 bases between. The CDR3 is made up of 13 amino acids. The CDR3: CASSSPYYNEQFF. CDR3 bases: TGTGCCAGCAGTTCCCCGTACTACAATGAGCAGTTCTTC.

This CDR3 reads CASRQAGDAFF. Written as DNA, the CDR3 is TGCGCCAGCAGGCAGGCAGGGGATGCTTTCTTT. V and J are TRBV10-2 and TRBJ1-1, with a weak D call TRBD1 (6 bases). Per germline, CDR1 WSHSY and CDR2 SAAADI. The CDR3 is 11 residues long. V was trimmed by 6 bases and J by 11 bases, leaving 13 bases between them.

The chain joins TRBV29-1 to TRBJ2-3; no definite D call. The CDR3 covers 14 residues. Germline V gives CDR1 SQVTM, CDR2 ANQGSEA. V gave up 3 bases and J gave up 0 bases, with 10 bases separating them. The chain's CDR3 is CSVDGGISTDTQYF. In nucleotides, the CDR3 is TGCAGCGTTGACGGCGGAATAAGCACAGATACGCAGTATTTT.

The chain combines TRBV5-1 with TRBJ1-1; a weak D match, TRBD1 (6 bases). From germline, CDR1 is SGHRS and CDR2 YFSETQ. CDR3 size: 14 residues. Trimming removed 4 bases from V and 3 bases from J, with 13 bases in between. Here the CDR3 DNA reads TGCGCCAGCAGCCAGGGGATTAGTTACACTGAAGCTTTCTTT. Amino acid sequence: CASSQGISYTEAFF.

This clone was recorded once. The genes are TRBV11-3 and TRBJ2-1, with TRBD2 identical over 16 bases. Germline values: CDR1 SGHNT, CDR2 YENEEA. V dropped 5 bases and J dropped 9; count of bases not matched to a gene: 16. The CDR3 sequence is 19 residues long. CDR3 residues: CASSQTGTSGGASGSEQFF. The DNA of the CDR3 is TGTGCCAGCAGCCAAACCGGGACTAGCGGGGGGGCAAGTGGCAGTGAGCAGTTCTTC.

The V gene is TRBV7-9, the J gene TRBJ2-3; 8 positions agree with TRBD1. Per the germline V gene, CDR1 is SEHNR and CDR2 is FQNEAQ (reference sequence). There are 13 residues in the CDR3. The CDR3 loop reads CAPGQASTDTQYF. DNA of the CDR3: TGTGCACCGGGACAGGCGAGCACAGATACGCAGTATTTT.

The chain recombines TRBV5-5 with TRBJ1-5; weak D call: TRBD1 (5 bases). This CDR3 spans 15 amino acids. Germline V gene data show CDR1 as SGHKS and CDR2 as YYEKEE (reference sequence). V shed 1 base and J shed 6 bases, with 14 bases lying between them. CDR3 DNA: TGTGCCAGCAGCTTGATCGGGCAGGGAGGTCAGCCCCAGCATTTT. Encoded protein: CASSLIGQGGQPQHF.

V and J are TRBV19 and TRBJ2-5; 10 positions match TRBD2. V trimming: 5 bases; J trimming: 6 bases; junction bases outside the gene matches: 15. CDR1 LNHDA and CDR2 SQIVND come from the germline V gene (reference sequence). The CDR3 consists of 17 residues. CDR3 coding DNA: TGTGCCAGTAGTCCCCGTGGGAGCGGGGGGGCGGTTAAGACCCAGTACTTC. Protein: CASSPRGSGGAVKTQYF.

This chain links TRBV3-1 (or the pseudogene TRBV3-2) with TRBJ2-3; D might be TRBD2 (5 bases). The CDR3 contains 15 residues. In germline, CDR1 is LGHDT, CDR2 YNNKEL (reference sequence). Trimming left V 3 bases short and J 4 bases short, with 14 bases between. The DNA of the CDR3 is TGTGCCAGCAGCCAGGCGTACCCCGGGGCAGATACGCAGTATTTT. It translates to CASSQAYPGADTQYF.

V and J are TRBV2 and TRBJ1-6, with D tentatively TRBD1 (5 bases). Germline-derived CDR1 and CDR2 are SNHLY and FYNNEI. V gave up 6 bases and J gave up 10 bases, with 16 bases separating them. This CDR3 spans 14 amino acids. This CDR3 is CASRVDIVGSPLHF. The DNA of the CDR3 is TGTGCCAGCAGGGTGGACATTGTAGGGTCACCCCTCCACTTT.